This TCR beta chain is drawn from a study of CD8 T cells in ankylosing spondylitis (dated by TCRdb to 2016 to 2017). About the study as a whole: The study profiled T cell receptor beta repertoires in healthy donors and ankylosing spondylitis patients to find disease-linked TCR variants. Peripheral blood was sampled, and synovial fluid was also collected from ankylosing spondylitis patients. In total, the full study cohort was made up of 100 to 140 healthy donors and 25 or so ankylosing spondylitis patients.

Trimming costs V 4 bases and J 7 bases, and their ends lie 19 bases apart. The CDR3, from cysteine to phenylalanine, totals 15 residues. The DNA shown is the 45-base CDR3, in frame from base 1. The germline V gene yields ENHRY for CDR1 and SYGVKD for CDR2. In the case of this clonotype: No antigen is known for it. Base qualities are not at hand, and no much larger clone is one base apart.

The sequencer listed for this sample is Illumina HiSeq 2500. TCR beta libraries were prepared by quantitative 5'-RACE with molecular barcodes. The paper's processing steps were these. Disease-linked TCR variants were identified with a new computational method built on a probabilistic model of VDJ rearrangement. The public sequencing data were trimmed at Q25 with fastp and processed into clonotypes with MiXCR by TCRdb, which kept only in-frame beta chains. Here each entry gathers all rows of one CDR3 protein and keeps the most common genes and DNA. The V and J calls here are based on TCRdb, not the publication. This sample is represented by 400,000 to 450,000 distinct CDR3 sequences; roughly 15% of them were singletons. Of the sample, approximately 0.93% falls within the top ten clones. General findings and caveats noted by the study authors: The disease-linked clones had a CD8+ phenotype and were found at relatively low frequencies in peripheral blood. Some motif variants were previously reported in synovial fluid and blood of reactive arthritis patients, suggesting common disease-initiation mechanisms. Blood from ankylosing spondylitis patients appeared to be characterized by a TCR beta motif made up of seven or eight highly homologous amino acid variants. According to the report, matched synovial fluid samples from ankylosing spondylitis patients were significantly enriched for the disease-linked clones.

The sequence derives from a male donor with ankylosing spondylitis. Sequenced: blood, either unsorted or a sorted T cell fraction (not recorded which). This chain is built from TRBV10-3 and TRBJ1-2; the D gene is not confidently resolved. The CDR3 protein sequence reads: CAISVEGSSVGGYTF. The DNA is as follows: TGTGCCATCAGTGTGGAGGGCAGCTCGGTGGGTGGCTACACCTTC.